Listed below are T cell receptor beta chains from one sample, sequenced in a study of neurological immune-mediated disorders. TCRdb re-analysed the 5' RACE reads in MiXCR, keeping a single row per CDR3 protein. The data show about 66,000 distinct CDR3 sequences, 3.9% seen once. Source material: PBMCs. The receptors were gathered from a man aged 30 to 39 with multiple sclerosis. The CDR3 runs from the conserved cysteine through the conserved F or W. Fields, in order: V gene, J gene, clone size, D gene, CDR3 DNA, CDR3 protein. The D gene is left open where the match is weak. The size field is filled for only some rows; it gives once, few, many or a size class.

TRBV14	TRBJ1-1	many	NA	TGTGCCAGCAGCCCCCTTGGGATGAACACTGAAGCTTTCTTT	CASSPLGMNTEAFF
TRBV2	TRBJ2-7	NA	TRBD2	TGTGCCACCCAACTGGGACTAGCGGGGAACTACGAGCAGTACTTC	CATQLGLAGNYEQYF
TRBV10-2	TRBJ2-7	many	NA	TGCGCCAGCGGGTACGAGCAGTACTTC	CASGYEQYF
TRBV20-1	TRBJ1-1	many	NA	TGCAGTGCGCGGCTGGGGAACACTGAAGCTTTCTTT	CSARLGNTEAFF
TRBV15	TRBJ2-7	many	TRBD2	TGTGCCACCAGCATGGGCGGGGGGGCCTACGAGCAGTACTTC	CATSMGGGAYEQYF
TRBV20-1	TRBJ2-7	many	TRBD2	TGCAGTGCTTGGCGGGGGGGGTTCTACGAGCAGTACTTC	CSAWRGGFYEQYF
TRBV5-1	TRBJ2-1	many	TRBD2	TGCGCCAGCAGCTTCGGGACTAGCTACAATGAGCAGTTCTTC	CASSFGTSYNEQFF
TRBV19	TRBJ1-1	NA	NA	TGTGCCAGTACCAATCTCAACACTGAAGCTTTCTTT	CASTNLNTEAFF
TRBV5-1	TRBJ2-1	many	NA	TGCGCCAGCAGCTTCTCCGGGGGGCAGAATGAGCAGTTCTTC	CASSFSGGQNEQFF
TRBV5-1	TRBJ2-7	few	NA	TGCGCCAGCAGCTTGACGGCGGAGGGGGGGACGTACTTC	CASSLTAEGGTYF
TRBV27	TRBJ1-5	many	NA	TGTGCCAGCAGTTTTTTTCAGGGACCCCAGCATTTT	CASSFFQGPQHF
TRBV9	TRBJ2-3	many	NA	TGTGCCAGCGGTACGGACTGGGGAAGAACTAGCACAGATACGCAGTATTTT	CASGTDWGRTSTDTQYF
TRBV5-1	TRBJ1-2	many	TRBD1	TGCGCCAGCAGCTTGGAAACCCCGGACAGGGGAGGAGGCTACACCTTC	CASSLETPDRGGGYTF
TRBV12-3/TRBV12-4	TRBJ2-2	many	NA	TGTGCCAGCACAGGGCGATTGGACACCGGGGAGCTGTTTTTT	CASTGRLDTGELFF
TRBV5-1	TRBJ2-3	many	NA	TGCGCCAGCACCAGCACAGATACGCAGTATTTT	CASTSTDTQYF
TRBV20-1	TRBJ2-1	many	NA	TGCAGTGCTAAGGAGCGGGTAACCTACAATGAGCAGTTCTTC	CSAKERVTYNEQFF
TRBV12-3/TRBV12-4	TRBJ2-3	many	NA	TGTGCCAGCAGTTTTCGGAGCACAGATACGCAGTATTTT	CASSFRSTDTQYF
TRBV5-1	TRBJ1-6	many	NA	TGCGCCAGCAGCTTGGTTTCGGAGAATTCACCCCTCCACTTT	CASSLVSENSPLHF
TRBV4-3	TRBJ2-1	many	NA	TGCGCCAGCAGCCAAGTTGGGTCACCAAGCTCCTACAATGAGCAGTTCTTC	CASSQVGSPSSYNEQFF
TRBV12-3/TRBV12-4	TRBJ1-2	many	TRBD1	TGTGCCAGCAGCCCACAGGGGAGCTATGGCTACACCTTC	CASSPQGSYGYTF
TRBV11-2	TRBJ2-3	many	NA	TGTGCCAGCAGCTGGAGGTCAGCGACCACAGATACGCAGTATTTT	CASSWRSATTDTQYF
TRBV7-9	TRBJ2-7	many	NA	TGTGCCAGCAGCCTCAAAGGTCTCCACGAGCAGTACTTC	CASSLKGLHEQYF
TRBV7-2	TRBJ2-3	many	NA	TGTGCCAGCAGGATGGCCTTAGCCAGCGCAGATACGCAGTATTTT	CASRMALASADTQYF
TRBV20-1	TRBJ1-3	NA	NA	TGCAGTGCTACTGGCAGGAGTAACTCTGGAAAAACCATATATTTT	CSATGRSNSGKTIYF
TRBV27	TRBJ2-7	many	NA	TGTGCCAGCAGCCACAAGGGCTTACCCTACGAGCAGTACTTC	CASSHKGLPYEQYF
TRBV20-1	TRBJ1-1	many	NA	TGCAGTGCTAGAGATCCTGAGACACTTAACACTGAAGCTTTCTTT	CSARDPETLNTEAFF
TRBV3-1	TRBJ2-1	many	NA	TGTGCCAGCAGTCCTCAGGGCCAGAGACGGTTCTTC	CASSPQGQRRFF
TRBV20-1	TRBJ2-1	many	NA	TGCAGTGCTAGAGAATTCTCCTACAATGAGCAGTTCTTC	CSAREFSYNEQFF
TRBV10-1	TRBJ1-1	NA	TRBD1	TGCGCCAGCAGCGTAGACAGGGGGGCTGAAGCTTTCTTT	CASSVDRGAEAFF
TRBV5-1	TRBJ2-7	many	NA	TGCGCCAGCAGCCGAGGAGGGGAGGGGGCCCGCGAGCAGTACTTC	CASSRGGEGAREQYF
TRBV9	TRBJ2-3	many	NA	TGTGCCAGCAGCGTTACACCACTAGCAGACACAGATACGCAGTATTTT	CASSVTPLADTDTQYF
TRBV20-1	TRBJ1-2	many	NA	TGCAGTGCTAGGTCCAGGGGAGGTGGCTACACCTTC	CSARSRGGGYTF
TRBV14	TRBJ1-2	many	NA	TGTGCCAGCAGCCAAGCGGGATCATATGGCTACACCTTC	CASSQAGSYGYTF
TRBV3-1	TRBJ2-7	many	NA	TGTGCCAGCAGCCAAGTGGGGGGTTCGGGCGAGCAGTACTTC	CASSQVGGSGEQYF
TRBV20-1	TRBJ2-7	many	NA	TGCAGTGCTAGAGACCTTTTGACAGTCACCTACGAGCAGTACTTC	CSARDLLTVTYEQYF
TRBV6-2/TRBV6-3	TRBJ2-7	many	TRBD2	TGTGCCAGCAGTTACTCACCCGGACTAGCCATGATGTACGAGCAGTACTTC	CASSYSPGLAMMYEQYF
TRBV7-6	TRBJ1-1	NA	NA	TGTGCCAGCAGCATAGGGACACCGAACACTGAAGCTTTCTTT	CASSIGTPNTEAFF
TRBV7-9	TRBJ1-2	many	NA	TGTGCCAGCAGCCCAAGCCCGGGGCGCTGGGTCTATGGCTACACCTTC	CASSPSPGRWVYGYTF
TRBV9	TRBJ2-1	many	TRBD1	TGTGCCAGCAGCGTAGTGGGACAGGTTTACAATGAGCAGTTCTTC	CASSVVGQVYNEQFF
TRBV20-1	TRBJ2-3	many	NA	TGCAGTGCTAGAGGGACAGATACGCAGTATTTT	CSARGTDTQYF
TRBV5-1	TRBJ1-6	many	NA	TGCGCCAGCAGTTCTGTGAATAATTCACCCCTCCACTTT	CASSSVNNSPLHF
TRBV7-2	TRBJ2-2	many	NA	TGTGCCAGCAGCCCGGGACTCCCCGGGGAGCTGTTTTTT	CASSPGLPGELFF
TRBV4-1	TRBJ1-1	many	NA	TGCGCCAGCAGCCAAGACAGACAACTGAACACTGAAGCTTTCTTT	CASSQDRQLNTEAFF